The entry that follows covers one T cell receptor beta chain sequence. These data belong to a study of cytomegalovirus exposure and HLA in healthy donors. Trimming pared 2 bases from V and 1 base from J, leaving 3 bases between. The germline V gene has CDR1 GTSNPN and CDR2 SVGIG (reference sequence). The CDR3 is made up of 12 amino acids. PCR involved 60 Vbeta and 13 Jbeta primers. Sequencing used immunoSEQ multiplex PCR; TCRdb keeps in-frame clones, though not all of them. This table holds about 120,000 clones, 50% to 80% found once. The TCR originated in a woman aged 40 to 49 in good health and CMV-seropositive. Input material: PBMCs. V and J are TRBV30 and TRBJ1-3; D not resolved. CDR3: CAWSPSGNTIYF. The CDR3 region has the DNA TGTGCCTGGAGTCCTTCTGGAAACACCATATATTTT.